This entry is about one T cell receptor beta chain. 5'RACE template switching with UMIs produced the TCR beta cDNA. Using the 5' RACE reads, TCRdb records one entry per CDR3 protein without DNA. The sample holds approximately 380,000 distinct CDR3 sequences. The data originate from a study of T cells expressing NK-cell markers. Study context: TCR beta repertoires came from sorted CD3+CD56+NKG2C+, CD3+CD56+NKG2C- and CD3+CD56-NKG2C+ T cells. Eight donors were sequenced, seven testing HCMV-seropositive and one testing seronegative.

The CDR3 covers 13 residues. CDR1 and CDR2 from the germline V gene are SQVTM and ANQGSEA. V and J are TRBV29-1 and TRBJ2-1; TCRdb reports TRBD1, a call that lacks DNA to check it against. The sequence came from a man aged 18 to 69 in good health. Sequencing was done on a sample of blood T cells: a sorted CD56 or NKG2C T cell subset, CD4+ or CD8+ T cells, or bulk PBMC T cells (not recorded which). This CDR3 reads CSVDGTLRNEQFF.